This passage covers 15 T cell receptor beta chains from one sample sequenced in a study of CD8+ T cells in alopecia areata. Extracted from the samples, RNA was reverse transcribed into cDNA to serve as the sequencing template. Clones were read by immunoSEQ multiplex PCR, and TCRdb kept only the in-frame ones, dropping some. Of roughly 250,000 clones listed, roughly 60% were seen once; the top ten hold 0.93%. Treatment described: oral pan-JAK inhibitor, 5-10 mg twice daily. This specimen consisted of CD4+ T cells sorted from blood, obtained around week 54, from a patient treated with tofacitinib. These receptors originate from a human donor with alopecia areata.

The V call is TRBV12-5, the J call TRBJ2-5; possible D gene TRBD1, 5 bases. The V end was cut by 5 bases, the J end by 7 bases, with 14 bases between. Germline CDR1 LGHNT, CDR2 FRNRAP. The CDR3 runs 13 residues. The CDR3 DNA follows: TGTGCTAGTGGTAAACCAGGGTCCGGGACCCAGTACTTC. Translating gives CASGKPGSGTQYF. Using reference TRBV12-5 and TRBJ2-5 for the parts outside the CDR3, the full variable domain is DARVTQTPRHKVTEMGQEVTMRCQPILGHNTVFWYRQTMMQGLELLAYFRNRAPLDDSGMPKDRFSAEMPDATLATLKIQPSEPRDSAVYFCASGKPGSGTQYFGPGTRLLVL.

The sample holds a few counts of this clone. CDR3 loop: CAWRYTEAFF. CDR3 bases: TGTGCCTGGAGATACACTGAAGCTTTCTTT. The chain uses TRBV30 and TRBJ1-1; no reliable D call. This CDR3 is built from 10 residues. Trimming shortened V by 3 bases and J by 3 bases, and 2 bases separated the two germline ends. Germline V gene lookup returns CDR1 GTSNPN and CDR2 SVGIG (reference sequence).

V and J are TRBV27 and TRBJ2-2; D is unresolved. V was pared by 8 bases and J by 7 bases, with 14 bases between. This CDR3 spans 13 amino acids. CDR1 is MNHEY, CDR2 SMNVEV, per germline (reference sequence). In nucleotides, the CDR3 is TGTGCCAGCCTAAAACAAGGAAACGGGGAGCTGTTTTTT. It encodes CASLKQGNGELFF.

The chain couples TRBV5-1 to TRBJ1-2; 8 nucleotides align to TRBD1. There are 16 residues in the CDR3. Trimming took 1 base from V and 3 from J; bases not matched to a gene: 8. The germline CDR1 and CDR2 sequences are SGHRS and YFSETQ. CDR3 coding DNA: TGCGCCAGCAGCTTGCCGCTAGGACAGGGCTACTATGGCTACACCTTC. As protein: CASSLPLGQGYYGYTF.

V gene TRBV7-2 combines with J gene TRBJ2-2, with 7 bases identical to TRBD2. The junction had 8 bases not matched to a gene; V was cut back by 5 bases and J by 5 bases. Germline V lookup: CDR1 SGHTA, CDR2 FQGNSA. This CDR3 is built from 15 residues. CDR3 loop: CASSPARGRTGELFF. The CDR3 nucleotides are TGTGCCAGCAGCCCAGCGCGGGGGAGGACCGGGGAGCTGTTTTTT.

This rearrangement joins TRBV16 to TRBJ2-1; D is unclear. Trimming stripped 2 bases from V and 6 bases from J, with 5 bases between. Germline CDR1 is KGHSY and CDR2 is FQNENV. The CDR3 is 12 residues long. CDR3 loop: CASSQGPNEQFF. The CDR3 DNA follows: TGTGCCAGCAGCCAAGGCCCCAATGAGCAGTTCTTC.

The chain combines TRBV30 with TRBJ1-1, with TRBD1 as a possible D gene (5 bases). The germline V gene has CDR1 GTSNPN and CDR2 SVGIG (reference sequence). This CDR3 has 12 residues. Deletions cut 7 bases from V and 1 base from J, with 10 bases between. This CDR3 is CAFGTGNTEAFF. CDR3 nucleotides: TGTGCCTTCGGGACGGGGAACACTGAAGCTTTCTTT. Based on the CDR3 plus reference TRBV30 and TRBJ1-1, the full variable domain is SQTIHQWPATLVQPVGSPLSLECTVEGTSNPNLYWYRQAAGRGLQLLFYSVGIGQISSEVPQNLSASRPQDRQFILSSKKLLLSDSGFYLCAFGTGNTEAFFGQGTRLTVV.

V usage is TRBV30 and J usage is TRBJ1-1; D may be TRBD1 (6 bases). The CDR3 loop spans 15 amino acids. The V and J ends lost 3 bases and 1 base respectively, with 15 bases between them. CDR1 GTSNPN and CDR2 SVGIG come from the germline V gene (reference sequence). CDR3 residues: CAWSDASTGNTEAFF. The CDR3, as DNA: TGTGCCTGGAGCGATGCTTCGACAGGGAACACTGAAGCTTTCTTT.

The chain has TRBV4-2 and TRBJ2-1; the match to TRBD2 covers 14 bases. The germline gives CDR1 LGHNA, CDR2 YNFKEQ. This CDR3 is built from 15 residues. Unmatched junction bases numbered 5, after V lost 3 bases and J lost 10 bases. The CDR3 DNA is TGTGCCAGCAGCCAGGGACTAGCGGGGGTCCGGGAGCAGTTCTTC. Translated, it gives CASSQGLAGVREQFF.

This clone was counted a single time. This chain uses TRBV29-1 with TRBJ2-1, with TRBD1 matching over 8 bases. V was clipped by 4 bases and J by 8 bases; unmatched bases: 7. The germline CDR1 and CDR2 sequences are SQVTM and ANQGSEA. The CDR3 runs 13 residues. CDR3 nucleotides: TGCAGCGTTGCGACAGGGGCAGGGTATGAGCAGTTCTTC. It codes for CSVATGAGYEQFF.

This clone turned up a few times. The chain couples TRBV29-1 to TRBJ1-6; 11 nucleotides match TRBD1. V gave up 6 bases and J gave up 10 bases; unmatched junction bases: 5. The length of the CDR3 is 13 residues. The germline V gene encodes CDR1 SQVTM and CDR2 ANQGSEA. Here the CDR3 reads CSVRTGGGSPLHF. The CDR3 DNA reads TGCAGCGTGAGGACAGGGGGCGGATCACCCCTCCACTTT.

The CDR3 DNA reads as TGTGCCAGCTCACGGTCCCGGGGGCATCAAGAGACCCAGTACTTC. It codes for CASSRSRGHQETQYF. The chain links TRBV18 to TRBJ2-5; D tentatively reads TRBD1 or TRBD2 (6 bases each). Germline V CDR1 and CDR2: KGHSH, LQKENI. V lost 4 bases to trimming and J lost 2 bases, with 14 bases between them. The CDR3 consists of 15 residues. Together with reference TRBV18 and TRBJ2-5, the CDR3 gives the full variable domain: NAGVMQNPRHLVRRRGQEARLRCSPMKGHSHVYWYRQLPEEGLKFMVYLQKENIIDESGMPKERFSAEFPKEGPSILRIQQVVRGDSAAYFCASSRSRGHQETQYFGPGTRLLVL.

The V and J genes are TRBV29-1 and TRBJ2-1; TRBD2 aligns across 7 bases. The V gene's germline CDR1 is SQVTM and CDR2 ANQGSEA. The V segment lost 2 bases and the J segment 8 bases; nucleotides outside the gene matches: 6. There are 13 residues in the CDR3. Here the CDR3 DNA reads TGCAGCGTTGAAACGGGGGGTAACGATGAGCAGTTCTTC. Translated, it gives CSVETGGNDEQFF.

This chain uses TRBV7-8 with TRBJ2-7, with a tentative D call TRBD1 (5 bases). In germline, CDR1 is SGHVS, CDR2 FQNEAQ. The CDR3 is 15 residues long. Trimming removed 1 base from V and 0 bases from J, with 10 bases in between. The chain's CDR3 is CASSLGTGSSYEQYF. CDR3 in DNA: TGTGCCAGCAGCTTAGGAACAGGCAGCTCCTACGAGCAGTACTTC. The full variable domain, with the rest looked up from reference TRBV7-8 and TRBJ2-7, is GAGVSQSPRYKVAKRGQDVALRCDPISGHVSLFWYQQALGQGPEFLTYFQNEAQLDKSGLPSDRFFAERPEGSVSTLKIQRTQQEDSAVYLCASSLGTGSSYEQYFGPGTRLTVT.

This chain joins TRBV9 and TRBJ1-2, with 9 bases that match TRBD1. V trimming: 4 bases; J trimming: 2 bases; junction bases outside the gene matches: 3. In germline, CDR1 is SGDLS, CDR2 YYNGEE. CDR3 length equals 14 residues. The CDR3 spells CASSLGQGNYGYTF. The CDR3 DNA reads as TGTGCCAGCAGCTTAGGACAGGGGAACTATGGCTACACCTTC.